This entry describes one T cell receptor (beta chain). Patients of the Seattle cohort, enrolled during active infection, were followed longitudinally. This entry belongs to a study of blood T cell repertoires in COVID-19. Study details: PBMCs, B-cell-depleted T cells, or T cells provided the cDNA or gDNA that made up the material.

Generated by immunoSEQ multiplex PCR, the TCRdb table keeps only in-frame clones and is missing some. The sample records around 92,000 clones, around 72% being singletons. The CDR3 extends over 20 amino acids. Germline CDR1 and CDR2: MGHRA and YSYEKL. Losses at the gene ends were 5 bases for V and 3 bases for J; bases not matched to a gene: 18. The chain has TRBV4-1 and TRBJ2-1; TRBD2 matches at 11 bases. The clonotype originates from a man in his 70s with COVID-19, enrolled during active disease. Sample: peripheral blood. The CDR3 coding sequence is TGCGCCAGCAGCTTCCCACCGGGACTAGCGGTCCCAACTCTCTACAATGAGCAGTTCTTC. Its protein is CASSFPPGLAVPTLYNEQFF.